A selection of T cell receptor beta chains follows, all from one sample in a study of control samples from healthy donors and cancer patients. TCRdb's table, derived via immunoSEQ multiplex PCR, lists solely in-frame clones and lacks some. Seen here are 100,000 to 150,000 clones, approximately 89% observed once, and the top ten hold approximately 9%. The sequenced sample consisted of blood. These receptors originate from a man between 18 and 35 years old in good health. CDR3s include the opening cysteine and the closing phenylalanine or tryptophan. D genes are given only for firm matches. Expanded clones get a size class; other rows say once, few or many, or leave the size out.

d_call	clone_size	v_call	j_call	cdr3_nt	cdr3_aa
TRBD1	once	TRBV24-1	TRBJ2-3	TGTGCCACCAGTCCCGGGACAGGGACCATCACAGATACGCAGTATTTT	CATSPGTGTITDTQYF
-	-	TRBV18	TRBJ1-1	TGTGCCAGCTCACGAGATATGAACACTGAAGCTTTCTTT	CASSRDMNTEAFF
-	-	TRBV19	TRBJ1-1	TGTGCCAGTAGTCCCCGCCGGGACACTGAAGCTTTCTTT	CASSPRRDTEAFF
-	-	TRBV2	TRBJ1-4	TGTGCCAGCAGCGCCAAGCGAGCAACTAATGAAAAACTGTTTTTT	CASSAKRATNEKLFF
TRBD1	once	TRBV7-3	TRBJ2-2	TGTGCCAGCAGCCCCGAATTGGCAGGGGGATCCGGGGAGCTGTTTTTT	CASSPELAGGSGELFF
TRBD2	-	TRBV29-1	TRBJ2-3	TGCAGCGCTCCCCCGCTAGCGGGGGGCGCAGATACGCAGTATTTT	CSAPPLAGGADTQYF
TRBD2	once	TRBV10-3	TRBJ2-5	TGTGCCATCAGCTCAAGCGGGGGGGCCGATGAGACCCAGTACTTC	CAISSSGGADETQYF
-	once	TRBV18	TRBJ1-1	TGTGCCAGCTCACCATCCTCCAGTAGCACTGAAGCTTTCTTT	CASSPSSSSTEAFF
-	-	TRBV23-1	TRBJ2-3	TGCGCCACCGCACTGAAAACAGATACGCAGTATTTT	CATALKTDTQYF
-	few	TRBV6-4	TRBJ1-1	TGTGCCAGCAGTGACCAAATGATCGACGGTGAAGCTTTCTTT	CASSDQMIDGEAFF
-	-	TRBV12-3/TRBV12-4	TRBJ1-1	TGTGCCAGCAGTTTCCAGGGTAGAGCTTTCTTT	CASSFQGRAFF
-	-	TRBV18	TRBJ2-3	TGTGCCAGCTCACCAGGGCCGTCGGATACGCAGTATTTT	CASSPGPSDTQYF
TRBD1	-	TRBV6-6	TRBJ1-2	TGTGCCAGCAGTTTTGACAGGGTCGGTTATGGCTACACCTTC	CASSFDRVGYGYTF
TRBD2	-	TRBV10-3	TRBJ2-5	TGTGCCATCAGGAGGACTAGCGGGGGGCAAGAGACCCAGTACTTC	CAIRRTSGGQETQYF
-	-	TRBV5-1	TRBJ2-3	TGCGCCAGCAGCTTGGCCTCAGCAGTAGATACGCAGTATTTT	CASSLASAVDTQYF
TRBD1	-	TRBV5-1	TRBJ2-2	TGCGCCAGCAGCTTCGGGACAGGCACCACCGGGGAGCTGTTTTTT	CASSFGTGTTGELFF
-	-	TRBV6-5	TRBJ1-6	TGTGCCAGCAGTTCCAACAATAATTCACCCCTCCACTTT	CASSSNNNSPLHF
-	-	TRBV6-6	TRBJ1-1	TGTGCCAGCACCCCCACAGGGCGGAACACTGAAGCTTTCTTT	CASTPTGRNTEAFF
TRBD1	-	TRBV7-9	TRBJ1-1	TGTGCCAGCAGTATGGGACAGGGTAACACTGAAGCTTTCTTT	CASSMGQGNTEAFF
TRBD1	-	TRBV5-6	TRBJ1-2	TGTGCCAGCAGCGGTAGACAGGGTTTAGCTAACTATGGCTACACCTTC	CASSGRQGLANYGYTF
TRBD1	-	TRBV25-1	TRBJ1-3	TGTGCCAGCAGTGACGACAGGGGCCCCGGGGACACCATATATTTT	CASSDDRGPGDTIYF
-	few	TRBV7-8	TRBJ1-3	TGTGCCAGCAGCTTAGCTGGAAACACCATATATTTT	CASSLAGNTIYF
-	-	TRBV6-5	TRBJ1-4	TGTGCCAGCAGTTCTCAGGGGACTAATGAAAAACTGTTTTTT	CASSSQGTNEKLFF
-	-	TRBV9	TRBJ2-1	TGTGCCAGCAACCAACAGGGAGCCTACAATGAGCAGTTCTTC	CASNQQGAYNEQFF
-	-	TRBV7-9	TRBJ2-1	TGTGCCAGCAGCTTAGGGGGTTGGGGGTCCACCTACAATGAGCAGTTCTTC	CASSLGGWGSTYNEQFF
TRBD2	-	TRBV6-1	TRBJ2-2	TGTGCCAGCAGTGACGGGGGGGCACGTACCGGGGAGCTGTTTTTT	CASSDGGARTGELFF
-	once	TRBV29-1	TRBJ1-4	TGCAGCGCGTTAAAGAACAGGGAATCTGAAAAACTGTTTTTT	CSALKNRESEKLFF
TRBD2	-	TRBV2	TRBJ2-7	TGTGCCAGCAGTGAAGAAGGACTAGCGGATACCTACGAGCAGTACTTC	CASSEEGLADTYEQYF
-	-	TRBV25-1	TRBJ2-3	TGTGCCAGCAGTTCCCGACTGTTCTCTGATACGCAGTATTTT	CASSSRLFSDTQYF
-	once	TRBV6-6	TRBJ2-7	TGTGCCAGCAGTTCTAGGGACGGGTTCTCCTACGAGCAGTACTTC	CASSSRDGFSYEQYF
-	once	TRBV25-1	TRBJ1-6	TGTGCCAGCAGTGAACCATCCCAGGGGTCGGGTTCACCCCTCCACTTT	CASSEPSQGSGSPLHF
-	-	TRBV6-4	TRBJ1-1	TGTGCCAGCAGTGGCTCCCGGGATCTAGGGCGAAACACTGAAGCTTTCTTT	CASSGSRDLGRNTEAFF
-	few	TRBV7-3	TRBJ2-6	TGTGCCAGCAGCTACCCGGACAGCTCTGGGGCCAACGTCCTGACTTTC	CASSYPDSSGANVLTF
-	-	TRBV5-1	TRBJ2-5	TGCGCCAGCAGCTTGGCGGGCAACCAAGAGACCCAGTACTTC	CASSLAGNQETQYF
-	-	TRBV6-1	TRBJ1-5	TGTGCCAGCAGTGAAGCGTGGGTAGATCAGCCCCAGCATTTT	CASSEAWVDQPQHF
-	-	TRBV6-5	TRBJ1-1	TGTGCCAGCAGGTATCGGGGGGACACTGAAGCTTTCTTT	CASRYRGDTEAFF
TRBD1	-	TRBV7-9	TRBJ2-5	TGTGCCAGCAGCTTTCAGGGGGCTAGAGAGACCCAGTACTTC	CASSFQGARETQYF
-	once	TRBV7-9	TRBJ2-7	TGTGCCAGCTGGTCGCAGAGCTCCTACGAGCAGTACTTC	CASWSQSSYEQYF
TRBD1	-	TRBV7-6	TRBJ2-7	TGTGCCAGCCAGGGGGAAGACTACGAGCAGTACTTC	CASQGEDYEQYF
-	-	TRBV7-2	TRBJ2-1	TGTGCCAGCAGGAAGCAAAGCGTGAATGAGCAGTTCTTC	CASRKQSVNEQFF
-	-	TRBV24-1	TRBJ1-5	TGTGCCACCAGTGACTCGAACAGGGTGGTATGCAATCAGCCCCAGCATTTT	CATSDSNRVVCNQPQHF
-	-	TRBV5-6	TRBJ1-2	TGTGCCAGCAGCTTGGTAACAGCCGGCTACACCTTC	CASSLVTAGYTF
-	-	TRBV15	TRBJ1-5	TGTGCCACCAGCAGACCTGGACGGTATAGCAATCAGCCCCAGCATTTT	CATSRPGRYSNQPQHF
-	-	TRBV7-8	TRBJ2-7	TGTGCCAGCAGCTTATACCCGGGGCGGTTTCTTCCCCCAGCCGCCTACGAGCAGTACTTC	CASSLYPGRFLPPAAYEQYF
-	-	TRBV3-1/TRBV3-2	TRBJ1-4	TGTGCCAGCAGCCAAGACTGGAATGAAAAACTGTTTTTT	CASSQDWNEKLFF
TRBD2	-	TRBV6-5	TRBJ2-1	TGTGCCAGCTCACCTGGAGGGAGGGCCTACAATGAGCAGTTCTTC	CASSPGGRAYNEQFF
TRBD1	-	TRBV6-5	TRBJ2-5	TGTGCCAGCAGTTCACACAGGACAGGGCAGCGGGAGACCCAGTACTTC	CASSSHRTGQRETQYF
-	-	TRBV19	TRBJ1-2	TGTGCCAGTACTGGTCCAGGGGCCTATGGCTACACCTTC	CASTGPGAYGYTF
-	-	TRBV7-3	TRBJ2-7	TGTGCCAGCAGCTTACTCCCGGGAATCTCCTACGAGCAGTACTTC	CASSLLPGISYEQYF
TRBD1	-	TRBV30	TRBJ2-2	TGTGCCTGGAGTGAAGGACAGGGGGCCGGGGAGCTGTTTTTT	CAWSEGQGAGELFF
-	-	TRBV27	TRBJ1-5	TGTGCCAGCAGTTTCTGGACAATGAGCAATCAGCCCCAGCATTTT	CASSFWTMSNQPQHF
-	-	TRBV6-5	TRBJ1-2	TGTGCCAGCAGGCTGACAGGAATTAACTATGGCTACACCTTC	CASRLTGINYGYTF